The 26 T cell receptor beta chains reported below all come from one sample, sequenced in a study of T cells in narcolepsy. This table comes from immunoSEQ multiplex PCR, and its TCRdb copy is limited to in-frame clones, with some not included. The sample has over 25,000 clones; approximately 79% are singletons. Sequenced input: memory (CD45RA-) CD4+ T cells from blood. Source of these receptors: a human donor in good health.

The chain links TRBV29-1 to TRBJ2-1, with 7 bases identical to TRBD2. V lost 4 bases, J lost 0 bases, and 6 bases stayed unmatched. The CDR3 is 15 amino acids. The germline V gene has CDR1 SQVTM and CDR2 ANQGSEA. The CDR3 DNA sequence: TGCAGCGTTGCTAGCGGTGGAGGCTCCTACAATGAGCAGTTCTTC. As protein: CSVASGGGSYNEQFF.

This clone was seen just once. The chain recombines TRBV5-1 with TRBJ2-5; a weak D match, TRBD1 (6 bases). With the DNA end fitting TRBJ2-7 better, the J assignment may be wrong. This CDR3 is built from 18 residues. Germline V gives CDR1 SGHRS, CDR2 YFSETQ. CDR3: CASSLRNLRDNYSYEQYF. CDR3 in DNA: TGCGCCAGCAGCTTGCGGAACCTACGGGACAATTACTCCTACGAGCAGTACTTC.

The CDR3 region is CASSANVGSVNTIYF. CDR3 nucleotides: TGTGCCAGCTCAGCTAACGTGGGTTCGGTAAACACCATATATTTT. The chain has TRBV18 and TRBJ1-3; no definite D call. Per the germline V gene, CDR1 is KGHSH and CDR2 is LQKENI. The CDR3 totals 15 residues. Trimming pared 5 bases from V and 6 bases from J, leaving 17 bases between.

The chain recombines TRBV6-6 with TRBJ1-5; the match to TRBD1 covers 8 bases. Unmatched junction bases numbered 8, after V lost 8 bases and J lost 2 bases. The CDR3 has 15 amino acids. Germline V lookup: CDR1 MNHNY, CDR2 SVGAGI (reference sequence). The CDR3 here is CASAAGQGGNQPQHF. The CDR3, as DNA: TGTGCCAGCGCCGCAGGACAGGGCGGCAATCAGCCCCAGCATTTT.

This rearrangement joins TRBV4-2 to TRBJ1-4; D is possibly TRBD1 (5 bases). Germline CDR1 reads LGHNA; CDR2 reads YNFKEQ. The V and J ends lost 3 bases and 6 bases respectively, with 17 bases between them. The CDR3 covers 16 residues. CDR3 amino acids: CASSHPRSQGDEKLFF. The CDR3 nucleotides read TGTGCCAGCAGCCATCCCCGGAGTCAGGGCGATGAAAAACTGTTTTTT.

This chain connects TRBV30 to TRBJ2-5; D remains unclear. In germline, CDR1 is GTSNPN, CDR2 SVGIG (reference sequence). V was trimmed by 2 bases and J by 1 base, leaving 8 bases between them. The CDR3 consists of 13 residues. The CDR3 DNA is TGTGCCTGGAGTTCACAGCTCCAAGAGACCCAGTACTTC. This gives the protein CAWSSQLQETQYF.

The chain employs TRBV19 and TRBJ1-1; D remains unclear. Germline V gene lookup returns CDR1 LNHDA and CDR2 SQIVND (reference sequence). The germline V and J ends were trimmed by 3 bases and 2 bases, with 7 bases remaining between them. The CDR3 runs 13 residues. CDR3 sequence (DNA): TGTGCCAGTAGTATTGAGGGAAACACTGAAGCTTTCTTT. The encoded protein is CASSIEGNTEAFF.

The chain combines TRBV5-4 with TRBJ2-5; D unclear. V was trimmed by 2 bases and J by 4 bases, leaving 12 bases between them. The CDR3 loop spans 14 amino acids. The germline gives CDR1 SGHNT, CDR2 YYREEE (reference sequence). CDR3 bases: TGTGCCAGCAGCTTCCCCTCTGTTCGAGAGACCCAGTACTTC. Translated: CASSFPSVRETQYF.

The CDR3: CASRSGTSLFRELFF. The CDR3 DNA sequence: TGTGCCAGCAGGTCCGGGACTAGCTTGTTCCGGGAGCTGTTTTTT. The gene calls are TRBV2 and TRBJ2-2; 9 positions agree with TRBD2. This CDR3 has 15 amino acids. Germline lookup yields CDR1 SNHLY and CDR2 FYNNEI. V lost 6 bases and J lost 9; bases outside the gene matches: 11. Looking up the rest from reference TRBV2 and TRBJ2-2 gives the full variable domain: EPEVTQTPSHQVTQMGQEVILRCVPISNHLYFYWYRQILGQKVEFLVSFYNNEISEKSEIFDDQFSVERPDGSNFTLKIRSTKLEDSAMYFCASRSGTSLFRELFFGEGSRLTVL.

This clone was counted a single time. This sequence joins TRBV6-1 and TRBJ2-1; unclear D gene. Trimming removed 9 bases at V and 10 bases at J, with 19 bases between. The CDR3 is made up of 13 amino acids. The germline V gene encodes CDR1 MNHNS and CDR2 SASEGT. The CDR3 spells CASVDAVDSEQFF. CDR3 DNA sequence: TGTGCCAGTGTGGACGCGGTCGACTCGGAGCAGTTCTTC.

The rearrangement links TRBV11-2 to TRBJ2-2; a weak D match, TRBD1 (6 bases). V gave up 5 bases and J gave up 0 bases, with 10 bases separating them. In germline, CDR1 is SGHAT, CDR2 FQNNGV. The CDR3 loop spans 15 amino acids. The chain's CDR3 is CASSTGQTNTGELFF. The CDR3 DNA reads TGTGCCAGCAGCACAGGACAGACGAACACCGGGGAGCTGTTTTTT.

The CDR3 is CAISSGLAGYTQYF. CDR3 bases: TGTGCCATCAGCTCGGGACTAGCGGGATATACGCAGTATTTT. This rearrangement joins TRBV10-3 to TRBJ2-3; TRBD2 matches 13 bases. This CDR3 comprises 14 residues. Germline CDR1 reads ENHRY; CDR2 reads SYGVKD. V lost 6 bases and J lost 7; bases outside the gene matches: 4.

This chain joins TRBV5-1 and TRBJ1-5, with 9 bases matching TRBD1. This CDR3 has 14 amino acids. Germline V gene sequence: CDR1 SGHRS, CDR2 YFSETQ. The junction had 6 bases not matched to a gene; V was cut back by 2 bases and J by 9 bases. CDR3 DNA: TGCGCCAGCAGCTTCGGACAGGGGATGGGGCCCCAGCATTTT. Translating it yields CASSFGQGMGPQHF.

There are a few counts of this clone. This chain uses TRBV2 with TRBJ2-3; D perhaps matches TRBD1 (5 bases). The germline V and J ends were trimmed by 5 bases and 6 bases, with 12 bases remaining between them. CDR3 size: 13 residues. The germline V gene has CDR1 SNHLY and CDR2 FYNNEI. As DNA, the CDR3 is TGTGCCAGCAGTCCAGGGTTAGCTGATACGCAGTATTTT. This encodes CASSPGLADTQYF. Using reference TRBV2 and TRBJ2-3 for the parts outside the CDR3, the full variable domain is EPEVTQTPSHQVTQMGQEVILRCVPISNHLYFYWYRQILGQKVEFLVSFYNNEISEKSEIFDDQFSVERPDGSNFTLKIRSTKLEDSAMYFCASSPGLADTQYFGPGTRLTVL.

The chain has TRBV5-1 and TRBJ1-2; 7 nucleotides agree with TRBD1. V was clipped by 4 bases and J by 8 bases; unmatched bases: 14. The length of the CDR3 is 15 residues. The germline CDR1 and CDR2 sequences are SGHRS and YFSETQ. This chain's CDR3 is CASSTDLKTGPGYTF. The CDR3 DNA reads TGCGCCAGCAGCACGGACCTAAAGACAGGGCCGGGCTACACCTTC.

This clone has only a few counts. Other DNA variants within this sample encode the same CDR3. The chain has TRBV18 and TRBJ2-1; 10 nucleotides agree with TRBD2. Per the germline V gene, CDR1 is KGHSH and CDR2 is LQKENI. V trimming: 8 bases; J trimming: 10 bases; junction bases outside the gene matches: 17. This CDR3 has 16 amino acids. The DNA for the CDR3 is TGTGCCAGCCAAGAGAGCCTAGCGGGAGTAGGGGGGGAGCAGTTCTTC. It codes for CASQESLAGVGGEQFF. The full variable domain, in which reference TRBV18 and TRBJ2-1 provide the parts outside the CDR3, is NAGVMQNPRHLVRRRGQEARLRCSPMKGHSHVYWYRQLPEEGLKFMVYLQKENIIDESGMPKERFSAEFPKEGPSILRIQQVVRGDSAAYFCASQESLAGVGGEQFFGPGTRLTVL.

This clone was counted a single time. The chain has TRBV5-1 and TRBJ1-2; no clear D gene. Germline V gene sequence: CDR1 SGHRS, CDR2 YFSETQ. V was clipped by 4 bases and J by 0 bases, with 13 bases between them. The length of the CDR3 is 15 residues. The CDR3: CASSAGRGANYGYTF. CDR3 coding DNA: TGCGCCAGCAGCGCCGGACGGGGAGCTAACTATGGCTACACCTTC. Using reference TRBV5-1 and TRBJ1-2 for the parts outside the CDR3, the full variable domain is KAGVTQTPRYLIKTRGQQVTLSCSPISGHRSVSWYQQTPGQGLQFLFEYFSETQRNKGNFPGRFSGRQFSNSRSEMNVSTLELGDSALYLCASSAGRGANYGYTFGSGTRLTVV.

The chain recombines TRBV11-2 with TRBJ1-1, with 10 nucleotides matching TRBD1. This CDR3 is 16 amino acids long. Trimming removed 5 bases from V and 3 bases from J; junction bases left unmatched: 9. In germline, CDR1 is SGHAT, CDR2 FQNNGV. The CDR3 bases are TGTGCCAGCAGCCCAGCGGCCGGGACAGGGGACACTGAAGCTTTCTTT. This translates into CASSPAAGTGDTEAFF.

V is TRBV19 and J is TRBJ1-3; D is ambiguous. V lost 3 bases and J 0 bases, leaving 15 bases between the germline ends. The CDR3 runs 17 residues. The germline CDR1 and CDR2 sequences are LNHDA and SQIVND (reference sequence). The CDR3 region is CASSILAQPYSGNTIYF. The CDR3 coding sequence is TGTGCCAGTAGTATTTTGGCTCAGCCTTACTCTGGAAACACCATATATTTT.

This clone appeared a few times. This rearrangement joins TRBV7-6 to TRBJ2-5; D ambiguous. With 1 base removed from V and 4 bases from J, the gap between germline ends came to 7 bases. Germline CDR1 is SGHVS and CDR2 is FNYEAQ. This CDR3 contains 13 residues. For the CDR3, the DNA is TGTGCCAGCAGCTTAGATTGGGGAGAGACCCAGTACTTC. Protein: CASSLDWGETQYF.

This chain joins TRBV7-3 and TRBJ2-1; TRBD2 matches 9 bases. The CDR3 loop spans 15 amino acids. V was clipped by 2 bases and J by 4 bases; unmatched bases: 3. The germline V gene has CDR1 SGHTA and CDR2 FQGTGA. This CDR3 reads CASSLGLAGYNEQFF. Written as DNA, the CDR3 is TGTGCCAGCAGCTTAGGGCTAGCGGGATACAATGAGCAGTTCTTC.

As DNA, the CDR3 is TGTGCCAGCAGTGTGCAGGCTGGGGCCAACGTCCTGACTTTC. It specifies CASSVQAGANVLTF. The chain carries TRBV6-1 and TRBJ2-6; D remains unclear. CDR1 is MNHNS and CDR2 is SASEGT in the germline V gene. The V end lost 4 bases, the J end lost 2 bases, and 6 bases lay between the germline ends. This CDR3 is built from 14 residues.

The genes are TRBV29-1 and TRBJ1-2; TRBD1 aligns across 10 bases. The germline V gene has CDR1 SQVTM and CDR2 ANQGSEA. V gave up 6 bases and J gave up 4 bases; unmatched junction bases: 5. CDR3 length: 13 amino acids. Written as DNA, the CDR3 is TGCAGCGTCACCGGGACAGGGGTCTATGGCTACACCTTC. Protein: CSVTGTGVYGYTF.

Here the CDR3 reads CASSFSGLATDTQYF. The CDR3 DNA follows: TGTGCCAGCAGTTTTTCGGGGCTCGCGACAGATACGCAGTATTTT. The chain has TRBV27 and TRBJ2-3, with D tentatively TRBD1 or TRBD2 (5 bases each). The germline CDR1 and CDR2 sequences are MNHEY and SMNVEV (reference sequence). With 3 bases removed from V and 3 bases from J, the gap between germline ends came to 13 bases. This CDR3 has 15 amino acids.

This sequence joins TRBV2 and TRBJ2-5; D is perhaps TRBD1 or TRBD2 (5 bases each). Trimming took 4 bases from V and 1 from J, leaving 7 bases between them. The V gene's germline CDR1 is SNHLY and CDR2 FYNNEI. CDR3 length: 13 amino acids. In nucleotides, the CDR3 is TGTGCCAGCAGTGTTGGGGGCCAAGAGACCCAGTACTTC. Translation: CASSVGGQETQYF.

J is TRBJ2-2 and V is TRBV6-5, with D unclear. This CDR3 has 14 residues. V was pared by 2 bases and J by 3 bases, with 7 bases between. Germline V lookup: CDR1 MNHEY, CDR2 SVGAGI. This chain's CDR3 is CASSYLQYTGELFF. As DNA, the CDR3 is TGTGCCAGCAGTTACCTACAGTACACCGGGGAGCTGTTTTTT.